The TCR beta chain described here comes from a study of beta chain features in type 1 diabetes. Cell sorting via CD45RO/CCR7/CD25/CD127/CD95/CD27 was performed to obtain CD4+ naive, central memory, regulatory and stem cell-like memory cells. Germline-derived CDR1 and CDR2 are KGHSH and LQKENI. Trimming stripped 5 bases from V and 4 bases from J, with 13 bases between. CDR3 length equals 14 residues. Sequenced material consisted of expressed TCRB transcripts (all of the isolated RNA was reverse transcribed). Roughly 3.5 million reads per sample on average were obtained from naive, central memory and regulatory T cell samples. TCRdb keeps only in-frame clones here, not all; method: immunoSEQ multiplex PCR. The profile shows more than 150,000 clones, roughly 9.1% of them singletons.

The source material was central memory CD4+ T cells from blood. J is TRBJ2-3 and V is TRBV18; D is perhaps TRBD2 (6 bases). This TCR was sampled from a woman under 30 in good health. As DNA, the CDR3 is TGTGCCAGCTCAAGTACTAGCACCCCAGATACGCAGTATTTT. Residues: CASSSTSTPDTQYF. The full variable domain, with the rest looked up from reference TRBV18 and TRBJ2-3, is NAGVMQNPRHLVRRRGQEARLRCSPMKGHSHVYWYRQLPEEGLKFMVYLQKENIIDESGMPKERFSAEFPKEGPSILRIQQVVRGDSAAYFCASSSTSTPDTQYFGPGTRLTVL.